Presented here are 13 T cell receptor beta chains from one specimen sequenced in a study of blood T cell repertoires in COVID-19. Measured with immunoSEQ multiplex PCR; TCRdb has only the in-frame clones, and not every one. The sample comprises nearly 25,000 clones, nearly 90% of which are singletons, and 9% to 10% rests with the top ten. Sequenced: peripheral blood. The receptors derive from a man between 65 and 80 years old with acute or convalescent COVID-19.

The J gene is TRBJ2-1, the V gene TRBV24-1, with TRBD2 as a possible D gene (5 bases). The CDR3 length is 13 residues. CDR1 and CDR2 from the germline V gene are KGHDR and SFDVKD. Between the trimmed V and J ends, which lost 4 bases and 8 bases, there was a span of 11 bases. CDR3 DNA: TGTGCCACCAGTGAGGGAGAAGCGGATGAGCAGTTCTTC. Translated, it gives CATSEGEADEQFF.

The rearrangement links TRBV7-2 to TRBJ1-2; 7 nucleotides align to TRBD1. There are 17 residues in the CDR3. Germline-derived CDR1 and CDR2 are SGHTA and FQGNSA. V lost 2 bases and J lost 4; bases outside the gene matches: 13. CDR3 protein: CASSLRQGTGTGYGYTF. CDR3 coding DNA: TGTGCCAGCAGCTTACGACAGGGAACTGGGACGGGCTATGGCTACACCTTC.

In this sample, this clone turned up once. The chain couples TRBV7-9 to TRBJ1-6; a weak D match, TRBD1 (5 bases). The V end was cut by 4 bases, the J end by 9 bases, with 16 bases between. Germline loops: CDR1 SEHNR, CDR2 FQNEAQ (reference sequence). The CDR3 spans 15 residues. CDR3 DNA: TGTGCCAGCAGCTCTACAGGCGTCTCTTCTTCACCCCTCCACTTT. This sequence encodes CASSSTGVSSSPLHF.

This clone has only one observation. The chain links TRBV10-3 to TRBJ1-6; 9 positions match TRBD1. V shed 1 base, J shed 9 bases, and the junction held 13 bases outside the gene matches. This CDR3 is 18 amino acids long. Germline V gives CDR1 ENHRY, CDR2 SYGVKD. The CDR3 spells CAISEFPGQGPGGSPLHF. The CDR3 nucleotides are TGTGCCATCAGTGAGTTCCCTGGACAGGGGCCAGGAGGTTCACCCCTCCACTTT.

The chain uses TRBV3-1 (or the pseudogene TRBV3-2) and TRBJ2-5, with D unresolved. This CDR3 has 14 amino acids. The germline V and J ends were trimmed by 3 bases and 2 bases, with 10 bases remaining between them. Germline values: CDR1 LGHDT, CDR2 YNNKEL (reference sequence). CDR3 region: CASSHLSGQETQYF. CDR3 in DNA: TGTGCCAGCAGCCATCTAAGTGGTCAAGAGACCCAGTACTTC.

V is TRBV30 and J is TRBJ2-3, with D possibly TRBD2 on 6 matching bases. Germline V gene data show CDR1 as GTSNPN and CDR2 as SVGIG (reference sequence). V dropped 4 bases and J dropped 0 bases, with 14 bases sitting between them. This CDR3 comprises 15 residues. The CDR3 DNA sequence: TGTGCCTGGAAGGTGGGAGGTCTGAGCACAGATACGCAGTATTTT. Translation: CAWKVGGLSTDTQYF.

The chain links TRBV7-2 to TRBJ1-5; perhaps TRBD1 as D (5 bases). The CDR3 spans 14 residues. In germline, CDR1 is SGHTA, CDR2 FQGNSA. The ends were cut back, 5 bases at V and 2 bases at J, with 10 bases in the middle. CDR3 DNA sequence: TGTGCCAGCAGCAATACAGGAGGCAATCAGCCCCAGCATTTT. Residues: CASSNTGGNQPQHF.

The CDR3 nucleotides are TGTGCCAGCAGAAACGCGGGGACAGGGGGATTTGGCTACACCTTC. It encodes CASRNAGTGGFGYTF. The chain has TRBV5-6 and TRBJ1-2; 11 nucleotides line up with TRBD1. The CDR3 is 15 amino acids. Germline-derived CDR1 and CDR2 are SGHDT and YYEEEE. V lost 5 bases and J lost 7; bases outside the gene matches: 10. The complete variable domain, with remaining parts taken from reference TRBV5-6 and TRBJ1-2, reads DAGVTQSPTHLIKTRGQQVTLRCSPKSGHDTVSWYQQALGQGPQFIFQYYEEEERQRGNFPDRFSGHQFPNYSSELNVNALLLGDSALYLCASRNAGTGGFGYTFGSGTRLTVV.

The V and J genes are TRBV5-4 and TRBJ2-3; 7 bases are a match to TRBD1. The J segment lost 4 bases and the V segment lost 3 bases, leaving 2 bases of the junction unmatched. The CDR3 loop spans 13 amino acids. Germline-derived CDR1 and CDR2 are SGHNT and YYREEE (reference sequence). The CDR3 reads CASSYTGADTQYF. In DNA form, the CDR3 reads TGTGCCAGCAGCTATACAGGGGCAGATACGCAGTATTTT. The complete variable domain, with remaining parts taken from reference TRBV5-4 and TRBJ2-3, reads ETGVTQSPTHLIKTRGQQVTLRCSSQSGHNTVSWYQQALGQGPQFIFQYYREEENGRGNFPPRFSGLQFPNYSSELNVNALELDDSALYLCASSYTGADTQYFGPGTRLTVL.

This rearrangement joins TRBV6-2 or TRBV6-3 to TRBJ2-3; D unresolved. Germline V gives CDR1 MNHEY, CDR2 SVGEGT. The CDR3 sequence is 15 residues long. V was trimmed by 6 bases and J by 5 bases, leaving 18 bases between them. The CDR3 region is CASSRAGYNGDTQYF. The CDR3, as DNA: TGTGCCAGCAGCCGTGCCGGGTACAATGGAGATACGCAGTATTTT.

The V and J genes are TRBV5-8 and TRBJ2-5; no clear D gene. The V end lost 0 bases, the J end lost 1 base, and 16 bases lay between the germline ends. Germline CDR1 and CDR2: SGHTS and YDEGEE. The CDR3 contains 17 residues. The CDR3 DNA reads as TGTGCCAGCAGCTTGGCCCGGCGGAGCCGGATCCAAGAGACCCAGTACTTC. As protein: CASSLARRSRIQETQYF.

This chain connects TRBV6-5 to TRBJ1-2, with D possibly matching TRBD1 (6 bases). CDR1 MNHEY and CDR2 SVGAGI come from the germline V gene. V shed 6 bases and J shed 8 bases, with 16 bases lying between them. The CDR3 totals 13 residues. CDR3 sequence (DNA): TGTGCCAGCAGGGGGGCTACCCTAGGCGGCTACACCTTC. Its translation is CASRGATLGGYTF.

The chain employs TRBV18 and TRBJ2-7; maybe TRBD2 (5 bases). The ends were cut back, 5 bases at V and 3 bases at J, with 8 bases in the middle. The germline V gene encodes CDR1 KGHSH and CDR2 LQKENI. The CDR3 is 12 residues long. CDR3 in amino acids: CASSVRDYEQYF. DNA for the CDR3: TGTGCCAGCTCAGTCCGGGACTACGAGCAGTACTTC.